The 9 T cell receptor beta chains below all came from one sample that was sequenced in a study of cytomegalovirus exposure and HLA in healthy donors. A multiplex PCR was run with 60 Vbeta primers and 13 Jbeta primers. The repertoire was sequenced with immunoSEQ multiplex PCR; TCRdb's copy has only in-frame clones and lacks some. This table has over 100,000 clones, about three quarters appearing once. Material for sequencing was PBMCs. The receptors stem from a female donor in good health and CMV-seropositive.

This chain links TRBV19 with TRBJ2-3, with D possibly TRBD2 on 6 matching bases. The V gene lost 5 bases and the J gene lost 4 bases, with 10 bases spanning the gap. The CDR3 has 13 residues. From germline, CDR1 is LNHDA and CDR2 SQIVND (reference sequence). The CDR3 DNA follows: TGTGCCAGTAGTCGTAGCGGAGCAGATACGCAGTATTTT. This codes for CASSRSGADTQYF.

In DNA, the CDR3 is TGTGCCAGCAGCGTAGCGGGAGGGCCTAATGAGCAGTTCTTC. This sequence encodes CASSVAGGPNEQFF. This chain connects TRBV9 to TRBJ2-1; 8 bases align to TRBD2. CDR1 is SGDLS, CDR2 YYNGEE, per germline. The CDR3 runs to 14 residues. Trimming cost V 0 bases and J 7 bases; bases outside gene matches: 3.

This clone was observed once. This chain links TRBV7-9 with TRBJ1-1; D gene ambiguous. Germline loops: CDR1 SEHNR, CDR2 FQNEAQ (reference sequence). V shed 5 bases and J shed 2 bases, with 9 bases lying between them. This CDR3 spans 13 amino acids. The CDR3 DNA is TGTGCCAGCAGCCGTAACTCAAACACTGAAGCTTTCTTT. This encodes CASSRNSNTEAFF.

Here the CDR3 reads CASSFSGLYQETQYF. The CDR3 nucleotides read TGTGCCAGCAGCTTTTCGGGGTTGTACCAAGAGACCCAGTACTTC. The chain uses TRBV5-6 and TRBJ2-5, with a possible D match to TRBD2 (5 bases). V lost 2 bases and J lost 0, with 11 bases in between. Germline CDR1 reads SGHDT; CDR2 reads YYEEEE. The CDR3 has 15 residues.

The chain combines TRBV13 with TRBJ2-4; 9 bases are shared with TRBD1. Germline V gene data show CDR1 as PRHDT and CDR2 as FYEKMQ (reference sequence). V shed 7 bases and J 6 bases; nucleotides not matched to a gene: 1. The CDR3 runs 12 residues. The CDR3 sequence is CASKGQGNIQYF. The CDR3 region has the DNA TGTGCCAGCAAGGGACAGGGAAACATTCAGTACTTC.

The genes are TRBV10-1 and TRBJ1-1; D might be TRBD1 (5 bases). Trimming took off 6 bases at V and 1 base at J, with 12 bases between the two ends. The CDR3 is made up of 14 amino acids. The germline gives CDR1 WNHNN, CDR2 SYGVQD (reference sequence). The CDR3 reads CASSLDQGNTEAFF. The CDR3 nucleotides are TGCGCCAGCAGCCTAGACCAGGGGAACACTGAAGCTTTCTTT.

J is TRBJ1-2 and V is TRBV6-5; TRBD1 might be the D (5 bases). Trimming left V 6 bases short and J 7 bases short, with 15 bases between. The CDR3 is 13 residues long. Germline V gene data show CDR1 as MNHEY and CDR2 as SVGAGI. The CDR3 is CASRSSRDAGYTF. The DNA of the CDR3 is TGTGCCAGCAGATCTTCCAGGGATGCTGGCTACACCTTC.

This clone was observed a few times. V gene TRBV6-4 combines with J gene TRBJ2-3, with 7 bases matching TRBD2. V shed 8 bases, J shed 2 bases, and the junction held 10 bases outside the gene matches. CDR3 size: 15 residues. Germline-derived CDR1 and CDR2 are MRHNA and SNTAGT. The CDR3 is CASSFSGAPTDTQYF. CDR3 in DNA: TGTGCCAGCTCGTTCAGCGGGGCTCCCACAGATACGCAGTATTTT.

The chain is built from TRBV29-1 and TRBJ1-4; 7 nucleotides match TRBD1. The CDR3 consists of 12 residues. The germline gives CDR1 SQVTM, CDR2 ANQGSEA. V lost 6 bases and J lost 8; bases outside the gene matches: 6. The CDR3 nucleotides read TGCAGCGTGGCGGACAGGAACGAAAAACTGTTTTTT. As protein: CSVADRNEKLFF.